Described below is a single T cell receptor beta chain sequence and its context. Its matching antigen is unknown. This sample was taken from a study of cytomegalovirus exposure and HLA in healthy donors. General study results and limits: Fewer N-insertions (relative to the approximately 670-donor mean) were reportedly seen in an Asian-associated ancestry cluster in a later analysis.

In germline, CDR1 is MNHNY, CDR2 SVGAGI (reference sequence). V was pared by 7 bases and J by 4 bases, with 9 bases of the junction left unmatched. This CDR3 has 14 amino acids. PCR involved 60 Vbeta and 13 Jbeta primers. Per the original data handling: Unique TCR beta chains totaled some 80 million in a later count, with approximately 11 million of them shared. The method was immunoSEQ multiplex PCR; TCRdb's version includes in-frame clones alone and lacks a portion of them. Clone size and the V and J calls come from that table; the DNA yielded D and trimming. Of roughly 150,000 clones in the sample, more than 75% were seen once. While unrecorded immune exposures were likely, the donors were nominally healthy when sampled.

The TCR was taken from a male donor in good health and CMV-seronegative. The V call is TRBV6-6, the J call TRBJ1-1; 7 bases map to TRBD1. Material: PBMCs. The CDR3 DNA sequence: TGTGCCAGCAATACAAGACAGGGTGGCACTGAAGCTTTCTTT. This sequence encodes CASNTRQGGTEAFF.